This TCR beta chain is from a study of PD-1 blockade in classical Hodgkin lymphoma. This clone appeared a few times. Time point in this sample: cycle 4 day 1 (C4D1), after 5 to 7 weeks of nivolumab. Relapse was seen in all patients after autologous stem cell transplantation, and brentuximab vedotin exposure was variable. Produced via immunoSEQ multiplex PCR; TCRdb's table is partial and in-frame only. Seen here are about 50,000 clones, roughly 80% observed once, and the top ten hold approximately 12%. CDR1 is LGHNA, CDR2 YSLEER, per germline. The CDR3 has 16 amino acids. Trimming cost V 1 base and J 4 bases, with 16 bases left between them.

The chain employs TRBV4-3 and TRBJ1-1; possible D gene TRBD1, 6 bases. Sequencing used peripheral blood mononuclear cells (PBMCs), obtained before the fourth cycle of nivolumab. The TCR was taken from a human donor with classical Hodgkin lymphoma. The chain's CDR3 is CASSQAPGALATEAFF. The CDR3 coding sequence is TGCGCCAGCAGCCAAGCTCCGGGGGCTTTGGCCACTGAAGCTTTCTTT.